The clone carrying this T cell receptor beta chain showed up just a few times. PCR used 60 Vbeta primers and 13 Jbeta primers. The protocol was immunoSEQ multiplex PCR, while the TCRdb copy is restricted to in-frame clones and leaves out a portion. Of roughly 100,000 clones in the sample, around 80% were seen once. These data originate in a study of cytomegalovirus exposure and HLA in healthy donors. The CDR3 has 15 residues. V gave up 4 bases and J gave up 7 bases, with 16 bases separating them. From germline, CDR1 is LGHNA and CDR2 YNFKEQ. Sequenced: PBMCs. The J gene is TRBJ1-4, the V gene TRBV4-2; no clear D gene. The receptor's source is a man in his 60s in good health and CMV-seronegative. The CDR3 spells CASSLLGTRGEKLFF. CDR3 sequence (DNA): TGTGCCAGCAGCCTTCTCGGCACGAGAGGTGAAAAACTGTTTTTT.